One and the same sample provided the 11 T cell receptor beta chains below, sequenced in a study of identifying expanded T cells in peripheral blood. Here immunoSEQ multiplex PCR was the method, and the copy in TCRdb shows in-frame clones only, minus some. The sample carries fewer than 60,000 clones, approximately 86% recorded once. The sequenced sample was blood. Receptors were obtained from a person aged 18 to 70 in good health.

V and J are TRBV5-4 and TRBJ2-5; the match to TRBD1 covers 7 bases. CDR1 and CDR2 (germline): SGHNT, YYREEE (reference sequence). The trim removed 4 bases at V and 5 bases at J, leaving 8 bases unmatched. The CDR3 length is 14 residues. The DNA of the CDR3 is TGTGCCAGCAGCCCGACAGGGATCCAGGAGACCCAGTACTTC. Protein: CASSPTGIQETQYF. Full variable domain (remainder filled in from reference TRBV5-4 and TRBJ2-5): ETGVTQSPTHLIKTRGQQVTLRCSSQSGHNTVSWYQQALGQGPQFIFQYYREEENGRGNFPPRFSGLQFPNYSSELNVNALELDDSALYLCASSPTGIQETQYFGPGTRLLVL.

This chain connects TRBV5-5 to TRBJ2-7; 7 nucleotides match TRBD1. V lost 4 bases, J lost 3 bases, and 7 bases stayed unmatched. The CDR3 has 14 amino acids. Germline CDR1 is SGHKS and CDR2 is YYEKEE (reference sequence). The CDR3 DNA sequence: TGTGCCAGCAGCCGCTCCAGGGACAGCTACGAGCAGTACTTC. Its protein product is CASSRSRDSYEQYF.

The rearrangement links TRBV27 to TRBJ2-3; 7 bases align to TRBD2. Looked up from germline, CDR1 is MNHEY and CDR2 is SMNVEV (reference sequence). The CDR3 loop spans 17 amino acids. V shed 5 bases and J 8 bases; nucleotides not matched to a gene: 19. The CDR3 loop is CASSLDSGGGGRGTQYF. The CDR3 DNA follows: TGTGCCAGCAGTCTAGACTCGGGAGGAGGAGGAAGGGGTACGCAGTATTTT.

The chain links TRBV7-2 to TRBJ2-7, with TRBD2 matching over 10 bases. The J segment lost 4 bases and the V segment lost 3 bases, leaving 3 bases of the junction unmatched. The germline V gene encodes CDR1 SGHTA and CDR2 FQGNSA. The CDR3 covers 14 residues. CDR3 residues: CASSFGTSAYEQYF. The CDR3 coding sequence is TGTGCCAGCAGCTTCGGGACTAGCGCGTACGAGCAGTACTTC. The full variable domain, in which reference TRBV7-2 and TRBJ2-7 provide the parts outside the CDR3, is GAGVSQSPSNKVTEKGKDVELRCDPISGHTALYWYRQSLGQGLEFLIYFQGNSAPDKSGLPSDRFSAERTGGSVSTLTIQRTQQEDSAVYLCASSFGTSAYEQYFGPGTRLTVT.

V gene TRBV5-1 combines with J gene TRBJ2-7; 9 positions agree with TRBD1. The CDR3 has 15 amino acids. J was trimmed by 7 bases and V by 1 base; bases with no gene match: 9. Germline V gene data show CDR1 as SGHRS and CDR2 as YFSETQ. CDR3 in DNA: TGCGCCAGCAGCTTGCGAACCGGGACAGGGATTGAGCAGTACTTC. Amino acid sequence: CASSLRTGTGIEQYF.

The J gene is TRBJ1-6, the V gene TRBV5-1; D is perhaps TRBD1 (5 bases). The CDR3 is made up of 15 amino acids. The germline CDR1 and CDR2 sequences are SGHRS and YFSETQ. Trimming removed 0 bases from V and 10 bases from J, with 14 bases in between. The CDR3 loop is CASSLDGRVGSPLHF. The CDR3 coding sequence is TGCGCCAGCAGCTTGGACGGCAGGGTGGGCTCACCCCTCCACTTT.

The chain uses TRBV6-1 and TRBJ1-3; perhaps TRBD1 as D (5 bases). V shed 8 bases and J shed 0 bases, with 8 bases lying between them. CDR1 is MNHNS and CDR2 is SASEGT in the germline V gene. There are 13 residues in the CDR3. In nucleotides, the CDR3 is TGTGCCAGCGGGACCCTCTCTGGAAACACCATATATTTT. This encodes CASGTLSGNTIYF.

CDR3: CASSRGQGATEAFF. CDR3 bases: TGTGCCAGCAGTCGGGGACAGGGGGCTACTGAAGCTTTCTTT. The V and J genes are TRBV2 and TRBJ1-1; TRBD1 matches at 12 bases. Germline values: CDR1 SNHLY, CDR2 FYNNEI. The CDR3 is made up of 14 amino acids. Trimming took 5 bases from V and 5 from J; bases not matched to a gene: 3.

This clone was seen once. CDR3 in DNA: TGTGCCTGGAGTGGGTCTAGGGGGGAAAAACTGTTTTTT. It encodes CAWSGSRGEKLFF. This sequence joins TRBV30 and TRBJ1-4, with D perhaps matching TRBD1 (6 bases). Looked up from germline, CDR1 is GTSNPN and CDR2 is SVGIG (reference sequence). The V and J ends lost 1 base and 8 bases respectively, with 11 bases between them. CDR3 length equals 13 residues.

The chain employs TRBV5-1 and TRBJ1-3; possibly TRBD1 for D (6 bases). Germline V gene sequence: CDR1 SGHRS, CDR2 YFSETQ. Between the trimmed V and J ends, which lost 5 bases and 3 bases, there was a span of 21 bases. CDR3 length equals 17 residues. For the CDR3, the DNA is TGCGCCAGCAGTAGGGGGATAAAGGATTTCGATGGAAACACCATATATTTT. Translation gives CASSRGIKDFDGNTIYF. Variable domain in full (rest from reference TRBV5-1 and TRBJ1-3): KAGVTQTPRYLIKTRGQQVTLSCSPISGHRSVSWYQQTPGQGLQFLFEYFSETQRNKGNFPGRFSGRQFSNSRSEMNVSTLELGDSALYLCASSRGIKDFDGNTIYFGEGSWLTVV.

The gene calls are TRBV7-9 and TRBJ1-1, with D unclear. Deletions cut 4 bases from V and 7 bases from J, with 16 bases between. The CDR3 loop spans 14 amino acids. The germline V gene encodes CDR1 SEHNR and CDR2 FQNEAQ (reference sequence). The CDR3 region is CASSSRSGKIEAFF. CDR3 nucleotide sequence: TGTGCCAGCAGCTCCAGGAGCGGAAAAATTGAAGCTTTCTTT.